The 5 T cell receptor beta chains below all came from one sample that was sequenced in a study of CD8 T cells in ankylosing spondylitis. TCRdb analysed the 5' RACE reads with MiXCR anew, one entry per CDR3 protein. The sample lists 200,000 to 300,000 distinct CDR3 sequences, about 10% seen once, with 2.6% in the top ten. The source material was blood, either unsorted or a sorted T cell fraction (not recorded which). The receptors derive from a male donor with ankylosing spondylitis or in good health (not recorded which).

This clonotype was detected many times. The J gene is TRBJ1-6, the V gene TRBV25-1; 8 bases map to TRBD1. The CDR3 covers 14 residues. V lost 9 bases and J lost 7; bases outside the gene matches: 8. Germline CDR1 and CDR2: MGHDK and SYGVNS. The CDR3: CASAGTGSNSPLHF. CDR3 nucleotide sequence: TGTGCCAGTGCCGGGACAGGATCAAATTCACCCCTCCACTTT.

This clonotype was found many times. The J gene is TRBJ2-2, the V gene TRBV19; a possible D gene is TRBD1 (6 bases). The length of the CDR3 is 13 residues. CDR1 and CDR2 from the germline V gene are LNHDA and SQIVND (reference sequence). Trimming stripped 8 bases from V and 2 bases from J, with 9 bases between. The CDR3 coding sequence is TGTGCCAGTCAGGGGCAAAACACCGGGGAGCTGTTTTTT. This codes for CASQGQNTGELFF. The variable domain in full, with the rest retrieved from reference TRBV19 and TRBJ2-2, is DGGITQSPKYLFRKEGQNVTLSCEQNLNHDAMYWYRQDPGQGLRLIYYSQIVNDFQKGDIAEGYSVSREKKESFPLTVTSAQKNPTAFYLCASQGQNTGELFFGEGSRLTVL.

The sample holds many counts of this clonotype. The genes are TRBV29-1 and TRBJ2-3; perhaps TRBD1 as D (6 bases). The CDR3 runs 17 residues. Germline CDR1 is SQVTM and CDR2 is ANQGSEA. V dropped 1 base and J dropped 4 bases, with 21 bases sitting between them. In DNA, the CDR3 is TGCAGCGTTGAAGGCGGCCGAGCAGAAGAGGGGGCAGATACGCAGTATTTT. This encodes CSVEGGRAEEGADTQYF.

This clonotype has ten or more counts. The CDR3 DNA is TGTGCCAGCAGTGAGGGGACTAGCGGGGGGGCAGATACGCAGTATTTT. It translates to CASSEGTSGGADTQYF. The V gene is TRBV6-1, the J gene TRBJ2-3; 16 nucleotides agree with TRBD2. This CDR3 region has 16 residues. Unmatched junction bases numbered 1, after V lost 3 bases and J lost 4 bases. Germline CDR1 reads MNHNS; CDR2 reads SASEGT.

This clonotype was detected ten times or more. CDR3: CASGRAGEAFF. The CDR3 DNA follows: TGTGCCAGCGGGCGGGCAGGTGAAGCTTTCTTT. This rearrangement joins TRBV6-5 to TRBJ1-1, with D hard to call. The CDR3 contains 11 residues. V gave up 8 bases and J gave up 7 bases, with 11 bases separating them. CDR1 MNHEY and CDR2 SVGAGI come from the germline V gene.